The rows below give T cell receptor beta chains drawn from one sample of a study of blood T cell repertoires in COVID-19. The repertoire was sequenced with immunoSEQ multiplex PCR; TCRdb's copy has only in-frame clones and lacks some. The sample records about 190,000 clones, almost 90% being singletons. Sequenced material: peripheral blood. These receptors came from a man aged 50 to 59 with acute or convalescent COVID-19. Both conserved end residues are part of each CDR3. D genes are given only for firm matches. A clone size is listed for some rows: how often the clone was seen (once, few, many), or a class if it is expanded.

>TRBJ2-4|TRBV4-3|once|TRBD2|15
CASSQDHGGLNIQYF
TGCGCCAGCAGCCAAGATCACGGGGGGTTGAACATTCAGTACTTC
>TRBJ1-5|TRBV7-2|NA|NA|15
CASSPDIGGNQPQHF
TGTGCCAGCAGCCCGGACATAGGGGGCAATCAGCCCCAGCATTTT
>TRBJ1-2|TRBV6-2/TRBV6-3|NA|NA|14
CASSYSVADYGYTF
TGTGCCAGCAGTTACTCGGTAGCAGACTATGGCTACACCTTC
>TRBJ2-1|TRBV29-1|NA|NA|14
CSVVSGDNYNEQFF
TGCAGCGTTGTCTCGGGGGATAACTACAATGAGCAGTTCTTC
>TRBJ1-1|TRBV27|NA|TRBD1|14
CASSRRTGETEAFF
TGTGCCAGCAGCCGTCGGACAGGGGAAACTGAAGCTTTCTTT
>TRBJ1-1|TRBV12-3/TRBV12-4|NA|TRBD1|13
CASRGQENTEAFF
TGTGCCAGCAGGGGACAGGAGAACACTGAAGCTTTCTTT
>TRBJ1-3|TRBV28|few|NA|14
CASSPGVFRNTIYF
TGTGCCAGCAGCCCAGGGGTTTTTCGAAACACCATATATTTT
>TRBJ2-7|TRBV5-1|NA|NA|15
CASSLAEDFTYEQYF
TGCGCCAGCAGCTTGGCCGAGGACTTTACCTACGAGCAGTACTTC
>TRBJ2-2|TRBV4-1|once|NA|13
CASSLGHYGELFF
TGCGCCAGCAGCCTTGGACACTACGGGGAGCTGTTTTTT
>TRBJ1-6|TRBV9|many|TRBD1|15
CASSVGPTGESPLHF
TGTGCCAGCAGCGTAGGCCCGACAGGGGAATCACCCCTCCACTTT
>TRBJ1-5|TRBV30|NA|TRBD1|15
CAWSARDRADQPQHF
TGTGCCTGGAGTGCCCGGGACAGGGCTGATCAGCCCCAGCATTTT
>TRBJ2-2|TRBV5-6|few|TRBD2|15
CASSSERDYTGELFF
TGTGCCAGCAGCTCCGAGCGGGACTACACCGGGGAGCTGTTTTTT
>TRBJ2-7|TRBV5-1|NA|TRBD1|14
CASSTGDRVVEQYF
TGCGCCAGCAGCACAGGGGACAGGGTTGTGGAGCAGTACTTC
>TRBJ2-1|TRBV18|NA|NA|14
CASSPPVQYNEQFF
TGTGCCAGCTCACCACCGGTACAGTACAATGAGCAGTTCTTC
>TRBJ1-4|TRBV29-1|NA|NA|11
CSWTENEKLFF
TGCAGCTGGACAGAAAATGAAAAACTGTTTTTT
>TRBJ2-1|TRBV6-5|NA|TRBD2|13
CASRQTSVHEQFF
TGTGCCAGCAGACAAACTAGCGTTCATGAGCAGTTCTTC
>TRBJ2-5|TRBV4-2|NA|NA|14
CASSHGGAQETQYF
TGTGCCAGCAGCCATGGGGGGGCACAAGAGACCCAGTACTTC
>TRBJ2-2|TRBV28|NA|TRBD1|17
CASSLGTATSNTGELFF
TGTGCCAGCAGTTTAGGGACAGCCACCTCGAACACCGGGGAGCTGTTTTTT
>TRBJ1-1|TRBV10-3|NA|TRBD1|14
CAISEGQGDTEAFF
TGTGCCATCAGTGAGGGACAGGGTGACACTGAAGCTTTCTTT
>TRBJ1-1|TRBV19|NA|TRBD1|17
CASSIGRLRDRGTEAFF
TGTGCCAGTAGTATAGGCCGACTCCGGGACAGGGGGACTGAAGCTTTCTTT
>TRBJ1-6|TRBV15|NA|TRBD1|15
CATSSDRGTYSPLHF
TGTGCCACCAGCAGTGACAGGGGGACGTATTCACCCCTCCACTTT
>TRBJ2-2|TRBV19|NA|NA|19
CASSAGGTGERTNTGELFF
TGTGCCAGTAGTGCCGGCGGGACGGGGGAGCGGACAAACACCGGGGAGCTGTTTTTT